Listed below are T cell receptor beta chains from one sample, sequenced in a study of identical twins. TCRdb analysed the 5' RACE reads with MiXCR anew, one entry per CDR3 protein. The sample holds about 700,000 distinct CDR3 sequences, 8.5% to 9% seen once. This sample was shared with a second study, whose subject was yellow fever vaccine responses in identical twins.

The sample taken for sequencing was PBMCs. The receptors derive from a woman aged 18-29 years in good health. Both conserved end residues are trimmed from each CDR3. Rows give clone size only sometimes, using once, few, many, or a class for an expanded clone.

J gene	clone size	V gene	CDR3 protein
TRBJ2-3	many	TRBV2	ASSELVGGTQY
TRBJ1-2	many	TRBV7-9	ASSLETGDLYGYT
TRBJ2-5	.	TRBV6-5	ASSYLAGGETQY
TRBJ2-7	few	TRBV7-9	ASTQSGLAGDFEQY
TRBJ2-7	.	TRBV2	ASRRLETSGTSREQY
TRBJ2-2	.	TRBV3-1	ASSPPGQPFTGELF
TRBJ1-2	few	TRBV6-1	ATQTGDGNYGYT
TRBJ2-1	few	TRBV9	ASSVGQGLWNEQF
TRBJ2-3	few	TRBV10-3	AITGDNERDTQY
TRBJ2-6	many	TRBV29-1	SVEDPYDPGGANVLT
TRBJ2-3	few	TRBV10-2	ASSEETGGFDTQY
TRBJ2-3	.	TRBV2	ASSEAGLRTDTQY
TRBJ2-1	.	TRBV9	ASSVEAQRSSYNEQF
TRBJ2-7	.	TRBV28	ASSFPSRDYEQY
TRBJ2-7	.	TRBV6-1	ASSERQVYEQY
TRBJ2-2	few	TRBV4-1	ASSQVAGWATGELF